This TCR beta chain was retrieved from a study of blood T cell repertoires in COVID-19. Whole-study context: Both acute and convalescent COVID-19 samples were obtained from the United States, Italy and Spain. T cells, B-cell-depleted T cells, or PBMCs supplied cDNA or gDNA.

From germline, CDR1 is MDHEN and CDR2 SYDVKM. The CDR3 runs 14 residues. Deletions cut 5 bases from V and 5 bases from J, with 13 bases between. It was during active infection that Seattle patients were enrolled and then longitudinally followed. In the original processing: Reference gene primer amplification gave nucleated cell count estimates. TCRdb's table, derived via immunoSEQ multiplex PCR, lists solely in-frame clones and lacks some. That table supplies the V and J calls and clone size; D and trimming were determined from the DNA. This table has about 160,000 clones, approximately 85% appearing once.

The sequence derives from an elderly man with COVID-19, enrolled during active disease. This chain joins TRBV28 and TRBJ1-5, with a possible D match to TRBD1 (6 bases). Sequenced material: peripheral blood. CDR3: CASSGPGGDQPQHF. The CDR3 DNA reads TGTGCCAGCAGTGGCCCGGGGGGCGATCAGCCCCAGCATTTT. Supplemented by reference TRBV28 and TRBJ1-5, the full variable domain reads DVKVTQSSRYLVKRTGEKVFLECVQDMDHENMFWYRQDPGLGLRLIYFSYDVKMKEKGDIPEGYSVSREKKERFSLILESASTNQTSMYLCASSGPGGDQPQHFGDGTRLSIL.